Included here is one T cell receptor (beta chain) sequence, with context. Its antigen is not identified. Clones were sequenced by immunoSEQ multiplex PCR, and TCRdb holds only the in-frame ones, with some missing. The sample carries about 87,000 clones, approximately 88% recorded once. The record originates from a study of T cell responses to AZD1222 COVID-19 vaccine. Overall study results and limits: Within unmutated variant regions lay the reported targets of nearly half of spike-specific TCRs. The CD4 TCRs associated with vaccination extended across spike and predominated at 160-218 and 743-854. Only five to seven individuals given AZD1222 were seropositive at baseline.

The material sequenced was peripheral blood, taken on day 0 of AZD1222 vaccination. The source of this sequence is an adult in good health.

In DNA, the CDR3 is TGTGCCAGCAGCCAAGACAGGGCTGAGCAGTTCTTC. Its translation: CASSQDRAEQFF. This chain links TRBV3-1 (or the pseudogene TRBV3-2) with TRBJ2-1, with D maybe TRBD1 (5 bases). The CDR3 sequence is 12 residues long. Deletions cut 0 bases from V and 9 bases from J, with 6 bases between. Germline CDR1 LGHDT, CDR2 YNNKEL (reference sequence).